This paragraph covers one T cell receptor (beta chain) sequence. In the source study's methods: Nucleated cell counts were estimated from reference gene primer amplification. TCRdb's table, derived via immunoSEQ multiplex PCR, lists solely in-frame clones and lacks some. The V and J calls and the clone size are those of that table, but D and trimming were determined from the DNA. The sample has approximately 490,000 clones, around 90% seen once; the top ten hold about 0.75%. The sample comes from a study of blood T cell repertoires in COVID-19. In the study overall: T cells, B-cell-depleted T cells, or PBMCs provided the cDNA or gDNA that served as material.

CDR3 length: 17 residues. The V gene's germline CDR1 is MDHEN and CDR2 SYDVKM. V trimming: 5 bases; J trimming: 4 bases; junction bases outside the gene matches: 9. The origin of this receptor is a woman aged 18 to 35 who had recovered from COVID-19. The rearrangement links TRBV28 to TRBJ1-6; 9 bases are a match to TRBD1. Sequenced material: PBMCs or T cells enriched from blood (not recorded which). Here the CDR3 reads CASSVHRDRDYNSPLHF. In DNA, the CDR3 is TGTGCCAGCAGTGTGCACCGGGACAGGGATTATAATTCACCCCTCCACTTT.